The T cell receptor beta chain described here comes from a study of CD8 T cells in ankylosing spondylitis. TCRdb used MiXCR to reprocess the 5' RACE reads, holding one entry per CDR3 protein. Of some 17,000 distinct CDR3 sequences listed, 8% to 10% were seen once; the top ten hold 30% to 45%. The CDR3 has 14 amino acids. The junction had 6 bases not matched to a gene; V was cut back by 7 bases and J by 4 bases. This clonotype has a count of ten or more. Its cognate antigen is unknown. Broader study findings: Roughly eight highly homologous variants formed a TCR beta motif that appeared characteristic of ankylosing spondylitis blood.

This chain joins TRBV12-3 or TRBV12-4 and TRBJ1-1; 10 bases agree with TRBD1. What was sequenced was blood. The receptor was derived from a male donor with ankylosing spondylitis or in good health (not recorded which). This CDR3 reads CASTETGGFTEAFF. The CDR3 region has the DNA TGTGCCAGCACCGAGACAGGGGGCTTCACTGAAGCTTTCTTT.